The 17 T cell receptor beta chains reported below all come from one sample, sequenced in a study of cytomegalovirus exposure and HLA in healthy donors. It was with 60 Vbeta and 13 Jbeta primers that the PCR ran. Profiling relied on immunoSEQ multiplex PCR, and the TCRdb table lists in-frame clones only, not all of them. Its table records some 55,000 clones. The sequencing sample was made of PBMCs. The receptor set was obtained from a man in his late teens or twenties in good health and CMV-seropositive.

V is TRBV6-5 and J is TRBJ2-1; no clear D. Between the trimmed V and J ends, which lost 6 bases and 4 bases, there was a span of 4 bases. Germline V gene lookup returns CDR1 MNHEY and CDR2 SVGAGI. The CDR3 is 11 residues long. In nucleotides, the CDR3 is TGTGCCAGCAGCCTATACAATGAGCAGTTCTTC. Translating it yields CASSLYNEQFF.

Here the CDR3 DNA reads TGTGCCAGCAGCTTTGCAGGGATGATGAACACTGAAGCTTTCTTT. Translation gives CASSFAGMMNTEAFF. The gene calls are TRBV5-4 and TRBJ1-1; TRBD1 is a possible D gene (5 bases). With 2 bases removed from V and 0 bases from J, the gap between germline ends came to 11 bases. The CDR3 totals 15 residues. Germline CDR1 reads SGHNT; CDR2 reads YYREEE (reference sequence).

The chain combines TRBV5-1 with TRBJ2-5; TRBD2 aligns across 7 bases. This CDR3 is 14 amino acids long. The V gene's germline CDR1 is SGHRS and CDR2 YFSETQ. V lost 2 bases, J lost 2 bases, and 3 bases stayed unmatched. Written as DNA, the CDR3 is TGCGCCAGCAGCTTCGGCGGGGGACAAGAGACCCAGTACTTC. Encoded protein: CASSFGGGQETQYF.

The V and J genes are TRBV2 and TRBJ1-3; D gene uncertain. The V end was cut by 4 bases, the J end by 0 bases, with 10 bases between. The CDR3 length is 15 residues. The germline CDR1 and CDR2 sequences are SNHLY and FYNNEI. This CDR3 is CASSAMGSSGNTIYF. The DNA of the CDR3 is TGTGCCAGCAGTGCTATGGGGAGCTCTGGAAACACCATATATTTT.

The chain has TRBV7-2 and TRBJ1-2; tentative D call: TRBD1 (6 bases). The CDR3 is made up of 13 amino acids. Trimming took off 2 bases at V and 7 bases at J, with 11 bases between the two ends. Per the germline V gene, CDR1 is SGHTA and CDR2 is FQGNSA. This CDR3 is CASSLWGQGGYTF. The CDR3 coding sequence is TGTGCCAGCAGCTTATGGGGGCAGGGTGGCTACACCTTC.

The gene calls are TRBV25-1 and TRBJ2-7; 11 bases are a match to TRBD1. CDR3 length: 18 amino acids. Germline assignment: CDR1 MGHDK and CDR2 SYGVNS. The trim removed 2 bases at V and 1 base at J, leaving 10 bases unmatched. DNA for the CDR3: TGTGCCAGCAGTGAAATGGGCATAGGACAGGGGGCTTCCTACGAGCAGTACTTC. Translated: CASSEMGIGQGASYEQYF.

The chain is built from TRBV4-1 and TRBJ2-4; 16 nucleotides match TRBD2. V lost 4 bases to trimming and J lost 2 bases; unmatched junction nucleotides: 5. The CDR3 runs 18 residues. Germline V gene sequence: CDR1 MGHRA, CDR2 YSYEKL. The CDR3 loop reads CASSPGLAGGRTKNIQYF. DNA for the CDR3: TGCGCCAGCAGCCCGGGACTAGCGGGAGGGAGGACCAAAAACATTCAGTACTTC.

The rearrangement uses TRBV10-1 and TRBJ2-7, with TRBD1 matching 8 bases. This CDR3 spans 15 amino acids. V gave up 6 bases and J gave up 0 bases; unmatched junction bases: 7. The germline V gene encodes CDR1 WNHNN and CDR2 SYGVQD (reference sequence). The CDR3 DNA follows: TGCGCCAGCAGCCCAGGGCAGGGGGCCTCCTACGAGCAGTACTTC. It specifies CASSPGQGASYEQYF.

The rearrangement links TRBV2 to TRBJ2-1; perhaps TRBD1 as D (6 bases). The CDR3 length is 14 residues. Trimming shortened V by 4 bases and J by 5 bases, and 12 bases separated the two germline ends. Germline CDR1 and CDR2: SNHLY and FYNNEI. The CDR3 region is CASSARGSDNEQFF. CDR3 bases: TGTGCCAGCAGTGCCAGGGGCTCGGACAATGAGCAGTTCTTC.

The CDR3 reads CASSKGNGELFF. For the CDR3, the DNA is TGTGCCAGTAGTAAGGGGAACGGGGAGCTGTTTTTT. The chain couples TRBV19 to TRBJ2-2; D possibly corresponds to TRBD1 (5 bases). V lost 4 bases to trimming and J lost 7 bases, with 7 bases between them. Germline V gives CDR1 LNHDA, CDR2 SQIVND (reference sequence). This CDR3 spans 12 amino acids.

CDR3 sequence reads: CASSLDGGRRYNEQFF. In DNA form, the CDR3 reads TGTGCCAGCAGCTTGGATGGGGGCCGGCGGTACAATGAGCAGTTCTTC. The V and J genes are TRBV5-6 and TRBJ2-1; D is possibly TRBD1 (6 bases). The CDR3 has 16 residues. V was trimmed by 0 bases and J by 4 bases, leaving 14 bases between them. Germline CDR1 is SGHDT and CDR2 is YYEEEE.

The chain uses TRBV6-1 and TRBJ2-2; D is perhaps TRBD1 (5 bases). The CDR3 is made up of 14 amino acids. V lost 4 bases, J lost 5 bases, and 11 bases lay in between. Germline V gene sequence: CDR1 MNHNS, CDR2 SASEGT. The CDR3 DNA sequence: TGTGCCAGCAGTGGAAGGACACTGACCGGGGAGCTGTTTTTT. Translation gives CASSGRTLTGELFF.

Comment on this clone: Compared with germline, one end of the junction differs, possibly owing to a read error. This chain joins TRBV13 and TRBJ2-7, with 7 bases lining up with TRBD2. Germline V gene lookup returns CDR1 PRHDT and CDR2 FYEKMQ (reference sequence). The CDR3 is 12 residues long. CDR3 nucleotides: TGTGCCAGCAGCGCCACTAGCGTTGGCAGACACTTC. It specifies CASSATSVGRHF.

The CDR3 bases are TGTGCCAGTAGTCCCCAGGCAATGAACACTGAAGCTTTCTTT. This gives the protein CASSPQAMNTEAFF. The rearrangement links TRBV19 to TRBJ1-1, with D unclear. The CDR3 extends over 14 amino acids. Trimming removed 5 bases from V and 0 bases from J, with 10 bases in between. Germline loops: CDR1 LNHDA, CDR2 SQIVND (reference sequence).

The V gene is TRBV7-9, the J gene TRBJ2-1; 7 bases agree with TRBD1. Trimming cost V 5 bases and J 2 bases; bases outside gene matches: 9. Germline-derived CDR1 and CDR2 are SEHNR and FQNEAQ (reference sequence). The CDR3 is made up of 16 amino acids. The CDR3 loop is CASSPHMGTAYNEQFF. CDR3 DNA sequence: TGTGCCAGCAGCCCACACATGGGGACAGCCTACAATGAGCAGTTCTTC.

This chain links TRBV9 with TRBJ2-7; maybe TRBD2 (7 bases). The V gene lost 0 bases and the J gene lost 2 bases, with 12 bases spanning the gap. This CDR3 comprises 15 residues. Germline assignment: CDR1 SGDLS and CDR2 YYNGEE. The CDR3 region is CASSVGGRGTYEQYF. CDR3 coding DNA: TGTGCCAGCAGCGTAGGGGGGCGGGGGACCTACGAGCAGTACTTC.

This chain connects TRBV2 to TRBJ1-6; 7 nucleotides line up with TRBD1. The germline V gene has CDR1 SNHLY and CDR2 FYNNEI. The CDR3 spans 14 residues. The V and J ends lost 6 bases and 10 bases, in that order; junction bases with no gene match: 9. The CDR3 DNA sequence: TGTGCCAGCAGGTCCGGGACAGCCGGCTCACCCCTCCACTTT. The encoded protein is CASRSGTAGSPLHF.